This T cell receptor beta chain originates from a study of T-cell memory formation after mild COVID-19. The wider study: In these data, TCR clusters were largely donor specific.

This clonotype occurred many times. Its cognate antigen is unknown. Notes on the study in general: Proof of SARS-CoV-2 specificity was absent for the second-wave clones that crested on day 37. Contracting CD4+ clones sat mainly in CM and EM; CD8+ in EMRA.

Germline V gene sequence: CDR1 KGHSH, CDR2 LQKENI. J was trimmed by 1 base and V by 8 bases; bases with no gene match: 10. The CDR3 runs to 16 residues. The 5'RACE method, run with constant-segment primers, produced TCR alpha and TCR beta cDNA libraries (carrying sample barcodes and UMIs). TCRdb reprocessed the 5' RACE reads via MiXCR and lists one record per CDR3 protein. There are roughly 300,000 distinct CDR3 sequences in the sample; less than 9.5% occur only once, and around a fifth lies in the top ten. The TCR was taken from a man aged 18 to 30 who had mild COVID-19 (a few samples of this study predate the infection). Cell type and time point are not known. The chain couples TRBV18 to TRBJ1-2; 10 bases line up with TRBD1. Sample: PBMCs or a T cell subset sorted from them (not recorded which). CDR3 residues: CASAEGQGTFNYGYTF. CDR3 nucleotide sequence: TGTGCCAGCGCAGAGGGACAGGGGACCTTTAACTATGGCTACACCTTC. Complete variable domain (other parts from reference TRBV18 and TRBJ1-2): NAGVMQNPRHLVRRRGQEARLRCSPMKGHSHVYWYRQLPEEGLKFMVYLQKENIIDESGMPKERFSAEFPKEGPSILRIQQVVRGDSAAYFCASAEGQGTFNYGYTFGSGTRLTVV.